The clone carrying this T cell receptor (beta chain) is a singleton in its sample. This CDR3 is built from 16 residues. V lost 4 bases and J lost 7; bases outside the gene matches: 6. Germline lookup yields CDR1 SGDLS and CDR2 YYNGEE. Original data processing: Nucleated cell number was recorded as an estimate derived from reference gene primer amplification. Clones were read by immunoSEQ multiplex PCR, and TCRdb kept only the in-frame ones, dropping some. Clonal size and the V and J genes are those of that table, whereas D and trimming came from the DNA. The sample includes 250,000 to 300,000 clones, about 88% of them seen just once. These data come from a study of blood T cell repertoires in COVID-19. Study at large: From the United States, Italy and Spain came samples of acute and convalescent COVID-19. PBMCs, B-cell-depleted T cells, or T cells were the source of the cDNA or gDNA that made up the material.

The specimen was peripheral blood. This TCR came from a man aged 25-40 years with active or convalescent COVID-19. V is TRBV9 and J is TRBJ2-1; 15 bases are shared with TRBD2. Written as DNA, the CDR3 is TGTGCCAGCAGCCCACCGGGACTAGCGGGGGGTAATGAGCAGTTCTTC. Translation: CASSPPGLAGGNEQFF.